Below are 6 T cell receptor beta chains sequenced from a single sample in a study of blood T cells in healthy people across ages. A second about 7 to 11 cycle PCR used barcoded and J-beta primers. TCRdb itself ran the 5' RACE reads through MiXCR, one entry per CDR3 protein. The table has about 1.5 million distinct CDR3 sequences, under 55% seen once. Sequenced input: blood. These receptors all come from a woman between 18 and 29 years old in good health.

The chain is built from TRBV29-1 and TRBJ2-1; 10 bases map to TRBD2. Germline V CDR1 and CDR2: SQVTM, ANQGSEA. CDR3 length: 16 residues. V shed 4 bases and J 5 bases; nucleotides not matched to a gene: 11. CDR3 in DNA: TGCAGCGTTGTGGGCCCTAGCGGGAGAGCGAACAATGAGCAGTTCTTC. Translating it yields CSVVGPSGRANNEQFF.

This clonotype appeared a few times. V gene TRBV28 combines with J gene TRBJ2-7, with D unclear. The ends were cut back, 7 bases at V and 4 bases at J, with 17 bases in the middle. This CDR3 has 14 amino acids. Germline assignment: CDR1 MDHEN and CDR2 SYDVKM. CDR3 residues: CASKYVGLGYEQYF. CDR3 bases: TGTGCCAGCAAATACGTTGGGTTAGGGTACGAGCAGTACTTC.

Regarding this clonotype: With a much larger clone just one base away, this may be a read error. V is TRBV12-3 or TRBV12-4 and J is TRBJ2-1; no definite D call. The CDR3 runs to 13 residues. V dropped 1 base and J dropped 6 bases, with 7 bases sitting between them. CDR3 sequence reads: CASSLVVCNEQFF. CDR3 nucleotide sequence: TGTGCCAGCAGTTTAGTCGTGTGCAATGAGCAGTTCTTC.

V and J are TRBV7-2 and TRBJ2-7; D gene uncertain. Germline assignment: CDR1 SGHTA and CDR2 FQGNSA. Trimming took off 5 bases at V and 3 bases at J, with 11 bases between the two ends. CDR3 size: 13 residues. The CDR3 spells CASSHSKNYEQYF. The CDR3 DNA is TGTGCCAGCAGCCATTCTAAAAACTACGAGCAGTACTTC.

This chain connects TRBV6-2 or TRBV6-3 to TRBJ2-3; 13 bases align to TRBD2. Unmatched junction bases numbered 12, after V lost 6 bases and J lost 9 bases. Looked up from germline, CDR1 is MNHEY and CDR2 is SVGEGT. The CDR3 loop spans 16 amino acids. The CDR3: CASSPGLAGRAVTQYF. In DNA, the CDR3 is TGTGCCAGCAGCCCGGGACTAGCGGGAAGGGCAGTCACGCAGTATTTT.

This clonotype showed up just a few times. CDR3 region: CASSLGQGVPDTQYF. The DNA for the CDR3 is TGTGCCAGCAGCTTAGGTCAGGGTGTCCCAGATACGCAGTATTTT. The chain employs TRBV7-3 and TRBJ2-3; maybe TRBD1 (5 bases). V gave up 2 bases and J gave up 4 bases, with 13 bases separating them. Germline-derived CDR1 and CDR2 are SGHTA and FQGTGA. The CDR3 sequence is 15 residues long.